This T cell receptor beta chain stems from a study of blood T cells in healthy people across ages. The sample holds many counts of this clonotype. From germline, CDR1 is SGHRS and CDR2 YFSETQ. Trimming took off 0 bases at V and 3 bases at J, with 12 bases between the two ends. The CDR3 has 15 amino acids. Next came a second PCR, run for about 7 to 12 cycles, which used a sample-barcoded 5' primer along with a J-beta primer mix. TCRdb re-analysed the 5' RACE reads in MiXCR, keeping a single row per CDR3 protein. The sample comprises hundreds of thousands of distinct CDR3 sequences, under 40% of which are singletons, and about an eighth rests with the top ten.

The sequencing input was blood. The chain links TRBV5-1 to TRBJ2-5, with D perhaps matching TRBD2 (5 bases). The receptor comes from a man younger than 35 in good health. CDR3 in DNA: TGCGCCAGCAGCTTGGCGGGAAGCCTAGAAGAGACCCAGTACTTC. Its translation is CASSLAGSLEETQYF.